These 16 T cell receptor beta chains originate from one sample sequenced in a study of control samples from healthy donors and cancer patients. Assay used: immunoSEQ multiplex PCR; TCRdb lists only in-frame clones, some missing. In the table there are 35,000 to 45,000 clones, over 80% of which are singletons. Sequenced sample: blood. Receptor source: a man in his sixties in good health.

V and J are TRBV18 and TRBJ1-5; perhaps TRBD1 as D (6 bases). The V end lost 6 bases, the J end lost 0 bases, and 12 bases lay between the germline ends. The CDR3 is 15 amino acids. Germline CDR1 and CDR2: KGHSH and LQKENI. CDR3 amino acids: CASSPDRYSNQPQHF. The CDR3 DNA reads TGTGCCAGCTCTCCCGACAGGTATAGCAATCAGCCCCAGCATTTT.

The chain employs TRBV25-1 and TRBJ1-3; D unclear. This CDR3 is 13 amino acids long. CDR1 MGHDK and CDR2 SYGVNS come from the germline V gene. V was pared by 4 bases and J by 0 bases, with 4 bases between. In DNA, the CDR3 is TGTGCCAGCAGTGCTGGCTCTGGAAACACCATATATTTT. Protein: CASSAGSGNTIYF.

This clone appeared once. The chain combines TRBV28 with TRBJ1-2; 7 bases match TRBD1. Germline V gene sequence: CDR1 MDHEN, CDR2 SYDVKM. V was clipped by 6 bases and J by 6 bases; unmatched bases: 7. The CDR3 runs to 13 residues. Here the CDR3 reads CASRLNRGDGYTF. The DNA of the CDR3 is TGTGCCAGCAGGCTAAACAGGGGAGATGGCTACACCTTC.

The chain links TRBV6-5 to TRBJ2-7, with 14 positions matching TRBD2. CDR1 MNHEY and CDR2 SVGAGI come from the germline V gene. The CDR3 spans 16 residues. Trimming took 1 base from V and 7 from J; bases not matched to a gene: 6. The CDR3 protein is CASSYLGLAGVREQYF. The CDR3 coding sequence is TGTGCCAGCAGTTACTTGGGACTAGCGGGGGTCCGGGAGCAGTACTTC.

The sample holds a few counts of this clone. V usage is TRBV7-9 and J usage is TRBJ2-7, with TRBD2 identical over 8 bases. The CDR3 consists of 14 residues. Germline V gene sequence: CDR1 SEHNR, CDR2 FQNEAQ (reference sequence). V shed 5 bases and J 2 bases; nucleotides not matched to a gene: 5. The CDR3 here is CASSAIAGPYEQYF. The CDR3, as DNA: TGTGCCAGCAGCGCTATAGCGGGGCCCTACGAGCAGTACTTC.

This clone was seen a handful of times. This sequence joins TRBV7-2 and TRBJ2-7; D perhaps matches TRBD1 (6 bases). The CDR3 is 15 amino acids. Germline V gives CDR1 SGHTA, CDR2 FQGNSA. V lost 3 bases, J lost 0 bases, and 12 bases lay in between. For the CDR3, the DNA is TGTGCCAGCAGCTTTTACGGCAGGGGCTCCTACGAGCAGTACTTC. It translates to CASSFYGRGSYEQYF.

The V call is TRBV6-5, the J call TRBJ1-1; D possibly corresponds to TRBD1 (5 bases). Germline CDR1 reads MNHEY; CDR2 reads SVGAGI. Trimming removed 2 bases at V and 6 bases at J, with 10 bases between. The CDR3 has 13 residues. CDR3 nucleotides: TGTGCCAGCAGTTACCAGGGATTCGCTGAAGCTTTCTTT. As protein: CASSYQGFAEAFF.

The V and J genes are TRBV20-1 and TRBJ2-5; 10 nucleotides align to TRBD2. With V trimmed by 3 bases and J by 5 bases, 21 bases remained unmatched. There are 19 residues in the CDR3. The germline CDR1 and CDR2 sequences are DFQATT and SNEGSKA (reference sequence). CDR3 DNA sequence: TGCAGTGCTAGTAGTACCCGCCAAGCGGGAGGGCCCGTTGGTGAGACCCAGTACTTC. Encoded protein: CSASSTRQAGGPVGETQYF.

The V call is TRBV19, the J call TRBJ1-1; 7 positions match TRBD1. This CDR3 is 15 amino acids long. The V and J ends lost 5 bases and 2 bases, in that order; junction bases with no gene match: 8. Germline V gene sequence: CDR1 LNHDA, CDR2 SQIVND (reference sequence). The CDR3 loop is CASSDVRDSNTEAFF. DNA of the CDR3: TGTGCCAGTAGTGACGTCCGGGACAGCAACACTGAAGCTTTCTTT. Variable domain in full (rest from reference TRBV19 and TRBJ1-1): DGGITQSPKYLFRKEGQNVTLSCEQNLNHDAMYWYRQDPGQGLRLIYYSQIVNDFQKGDIAEGYSVSREKKESFPLTVTSAQKNPTAFYLCASSDVRDSNTEAFFGQGTRLTVV.

This CDR3 reads CATSESRTHSHGVDEQFF. CDR3 DNA: TGTGCCACCAGTGAGTCGCGGACGCACAGCCACGGAGTGGATGAGCAGTTCTTC. This sequence joins TRBV24-1 and TRBJ2-1; the D is unclear. Germline CDR1 KGHDR, CDR2 SFDVKD. The CDR3 totals 18 residues. V was clipped by 4 bases and J by 8 bases, with 26 bases between them.

The V gene is TRBV7-2, the J gene TRBJ2-5; 7 bases line up with TRBD1. V dropped 1 base and J dropped 1; count of bases not matched to a gene: 0. Germline V gene data show CDR1 as SGHTA and CDR2 as FQGNSA. CDR3 length: 14 amino acids. DNA for the CDR3: TGTGCCAGCAGCTTAGGGACAGGCCAAGAGACCCAGTACTTC. Translation: CASSLGTGQETQYF. The full variable domain, in which reference TRBV7-2 and TRBJ2-5 provide the parts outside the CDR3, is GAGVSQSPSNKVTEKGKDVELRCDPISGHTALYWYRQSLGQGLEFLIYFQGNSAPDKSGLPSDRFSAERTGGSVSTLTIQRTQQEDSAVYLCASSLGTGQETQYFGPGTRLLVL.

This chain joins TRBV18 and TRBJ1-4, with 7 positions matching TRBD1. The CDR3 is made up of 17 amino acids. V trimming: 0 bases; J trimming: 0 bases; junction bases outside the gene matches: 4. Per the germline V gene, CDR1 is KGHSH and CDR2 is LQKENI. CDR3 DNA: TGTGCCAGCTCACCACCGGGACAGACCTCAACTAATGAAAAACTGTTTTTT. It codes for CASSPPGQTSTNEKLFF.

The table lists this clone with a count of one. V gene TRBV19 combines with J gene TRBJ2-2, with D uncertain. This CDR3 region has 16 residues. In germline, CDR1 is LNHDA, CDR2 SQIVND (reference sequence). The V and J ends lost 5 bases and 0 bases respectively, with 13 bases between them. CDR3 nucleotides: TGTGCCAGTAGTCTTTCGTCCGCCGCGAACACCGGGGAGCTGTTTTTT. It encodes CASSLSSAANTGELFF.

The table lists this clone with a count of one. In DNA, the CDR3 is TGTGCCAGTAGTACAGAACAGCGGGCGGTAGTTGAGACCCAGTACTTC. Its protein is CASSTEQRAVVETQYF. This rearrangement joins TRBV19 to TRBJ2-5, with a possible D match to TRBD2 (6 bases). The CDR3 spans 16 residues. Germline assignment: CDR1 LNHDA and CDR2 SQIVND (reference sequence). Trimming left V 4 bases short and J 5 bases short, with 20 bases between.

The chain is built from TRBV9 and TRBJ1-6, with D maybe TRBD1 (5 bases). This CDR3 has 19 amino acids. The germline V gene has CDR1 SGDLS and CDR2 YYNGEE. V was clipped by 2 bases and J by 0 bases, with 18 bases between them. As DNA, the CDR3 is TGTGCCAGCAGCGTGGGTTCCGGGACTGGAAGCTCCTATAATTCACCCCTCCACTTT. It encodes CASSVGSGTGSSYNSPLHF.

The chain joins TRBV30 to TRBJ2-7; 7 bases line up with TRBD2. The germline V gene has CDR1 GTSNPN and CDR2 SVGIG (reference sequence). Germline trimming cut 5 bases from V and 0 bases from J; bases unmatched to any gene: 4. CDR3 length: 13 residues. CDR3: CAWSSGPSYEQYF. The CDR3 nucleotides read TGTGCCTGGTCTAGCGGACCCTCCTACGAGCAGTACTTC.